Listed below are T cell receptor beta chains from one sample, sequenced in a study of T cell responses to AZD1222 COVID-19 vaccine. Sequencing was performed with immunoSEQ multiplex PCR; in TCRdb, only in-frame clones are kept and a portion is missing. Seen here are 110,000 to 150,000 clones, approximately 85% observed once, and the top ten hold under 9.5%. Sequences were derived from peripheral blood, sampled on day 0 of AZD1222 vaccination. These receptors all stem from an adult in good health. Both conserved end residues are part of each CDR3. A D gene is named only where the DNA matches it firmly. Clone sizes are given selectively: once, few, many, or a class where the clone is expanded.

j_call clone_size d_call v_call cdr3_nt cdr3_aa
TRBJ2-6 NA NA TRBV6-5 TGTGCCAGCAGGGTCAGGGACTCTGGGGCCAACGTCCTGACTTTC CASRVRDSGANVLTF
TRBJ2-2 NA NA TRBV10-3 TGTGCCACCAGGGGGGCGGAGCACACCGGGGAGCTGTTTTTT CATRGAEHTGELFF
TRBJ1-2 NA TRBD1 TRBV6-5 TGTGCCAGCAGCCACAACGGGGGACAGGGCGACGGCTACACCTTC CASSHNGGQGDGYTF
TRBJ1-4 once NA TRBV3-1/TRBV3-2 TGTGCCAGCAGCCACCGACACGTTAATGAAAAACTGTTTTTT CASSHRHVNEKLFF
TRBJ1-6 NA NA TRBV28 TGTGCCAGCAGTTTTGAGGGGTCCTATAATTCACCCCTCCACTTT CASSFEGSYNSPLHF
TRBJ2-7 few NA TRBV3-1/TRBV3-2 TGTGCCAGCAGCCAAGTGGCAGGCCCCTATGGCGAGCAGTACTTC CASSQVAGPYGEQYF
TRBJ2-3 NA NA TRBV4-1 TGCGCCAGCAGCCAAGTTGGTGGCGTCACAGATACGCAGTATTTT CASSQVGGVTDTQYF
TRBJ2-6 NA NA TRBV12-3/TRBV12-4 TGTGCCAGCAGTTTAGTAACAGCCAACGTCCTGACTTTC CASSLVTANVLTF
TRBJ2-7 NA NA TRBV7-2 TGTGCCAGCAGCAACGGACCGCAGGGGGAGCAGTACTTC CASSNGPQGEQYF
TRBJ1-6 NA NA TRBV6-5 TGTGCCAGCAGTCCAGGACAGTCCGATAATTCACCCCTCCACTTT CASSPGQSDNSPLHF
TRBJ2-1 NA TRBD1 TRBV11-3 TGTGCCAGCAGCTTAAGCCGGGACAGTGGGGACTACAATGAGCAGTTCTTC CASSLSRDSGDYNEQFF
TRBJ2-1 NA NA TRBV5-1 TGCGCCAGCAGCTTGGAATATTCGGGCTCCTACAATGAGCAGTTCTTC CASSLEYSGSYNEQFF
TRBJ2-7 NA TRBD2 TRBV5-4 TGTGCCAGCAGCGGACTAGGTTTCTACGAGCAGTACTTC CASSGLGFYEQYF
TRBJ2-3 few NA TRBV30 TGTGCCTGGAGTCGGGCGATCCGGAGCACAGATACGCAGTATTTT CAWSRAIRSTDTQYF
TRBJ2-1 NA NA TRBV30 TGTGCCTGGAGTCTGGGTAGCTCCTACAATGAGCAGTTCTTC CAWSLGSSYNEQFF
TRBJ1-2 NA TRBD1 TRBV6-4 TGTGCCAGCAGTGTCACCGGGACAGGCAACTATGGCTACACCTTC CASSVTGTGNYGYTF
TRBJ1-1 NA TRBD1 TRBV28 TGTGCCAGCAGCCTCAGGGGGGGGGCTTGGCGCGACACTGAAGCTTTCTTT CASSLRGGAWRDTEAFF
TRBJ1-1 NA NA TRBV18 TGTGCCAGCTCCGATGTAGAAGTAGCTTTCTTT CASSDVEVAFF
TRBJ2-1 NA TRBD2 TRBV5-1 TGCGCCAGCAGCTCAAGACTAGCGGGAGTAAAGAATGAGCAGTTCTTC CASSSRLAGVKNEQFF
TRBJ2-7 once TRBD2 TRBV10-3 TGTGCCATCTCGGCGGGACTAGCGGGGGCCTACGAGCAGTACTTC CAISAGLAGAYEQYF
TRBJ2-7 NA NA TRBV5-1 TGCGCCAGGTTCACCTACGAGCAGTACTTC CARFTYEQYF